What follows describes a single T cell receptor beta chain. This entry is derived from a study of control samples from healthy donors and cancer patients. The data were produced by immunoSEQ multiplex PCR, yet TCRdb's version contains in-frame clones alone and is incomplete. The sample holds fewer than 65,000 clones, 89% seen once. The CDR3 covers 16 residues. The V gene end was trimmed by 4 bases and the J gene end by 2 bases; junction bases not matched to a gene: 5. Germline V CDR1 and CDR2: SGHTA, FQGNSA. The gene calls are TRBV7-2 and TRBJ2-2; 9 bases match TRBD1. The origin of this receptor is a man in his forties or fifties with colorectal cancer. The sample comprised PBMCs. CDR3 nucleotide sequence: TGTGCCAGCAGCTATCCGGGACAGGGTAACACCGGGGAGCTGTTTTTT. The encoded protein is CASSYPGQGNTGELFF.